The T cell receptor (beta chain) under discussion was sequenced for a study of T-cell reconstitution after alpha-beta-depleted transplantation in children. Unique molecular identifiers were built into the TCRbeta library. Using its own MiXCR run on the PCR reads, TCRdb lists one record per CDR3 protein. This table has 780,000 or so distinct CDR3 sequences, approximately 15% appearing once. Germline assignment: CDR1 SGHDT and CDR2 YYEEEE. The CDR3 length is 20 residues. V shed 5 bases and J shed 0 bases, with 27 bases lying between them. Broader study findings: Most T-cell counts and diversity one year after the transplant came from T cells that were newly produced.

This clonotype appeared many times. Its antigen is unknown. The V and J genes are TRBV5-6 and TRBJ2-1, with D hard to call. The TCR originated in a male patient younger than 18 who had a stem cell transplant for acute lymphoblastic leukemia, so the T cells may come from the graft donor. Here the sequenced sample was PBMCs, mostly from graft donor cells, taken 360 days after TCRalphabeta/CD19-depleted stem cell transplant. The CDR3 DNA reads TGTGCCAGCAGTCCCCTGGTACGTAAACACAAGAAAAGCTCCTACAATGAGCAGTTCTTC. Protein product: CASSPLVRKHKKSSYNEQFF.